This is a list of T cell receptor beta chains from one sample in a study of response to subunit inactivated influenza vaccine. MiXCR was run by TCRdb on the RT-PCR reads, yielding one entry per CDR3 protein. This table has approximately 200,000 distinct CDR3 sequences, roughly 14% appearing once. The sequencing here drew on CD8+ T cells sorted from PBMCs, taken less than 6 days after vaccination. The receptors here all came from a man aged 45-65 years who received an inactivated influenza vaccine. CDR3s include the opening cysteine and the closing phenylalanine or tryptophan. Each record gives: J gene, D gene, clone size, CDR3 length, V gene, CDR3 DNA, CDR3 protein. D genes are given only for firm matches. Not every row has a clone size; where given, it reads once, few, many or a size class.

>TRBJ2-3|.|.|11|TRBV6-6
TGTGCCAGCAAGGTTTCGGATACGCAGTATTTT
CASKVSDTQYF
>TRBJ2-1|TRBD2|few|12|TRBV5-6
TGTGCCAGCAGTTCGGGACTAGCGGAGCAGTTCTTC
CASSSGLAEQFF
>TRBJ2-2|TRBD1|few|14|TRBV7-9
TGTGCCAGCAGCTCAACAGGGGTGGCCGGGGAGCTGTTTTTT
CASSSTGVAGELFF
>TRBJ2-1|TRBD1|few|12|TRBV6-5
TGTGCCAGCAGCCCCGGGACAGCAAAGCAGTTCTTC
CASSPGTAKQFF
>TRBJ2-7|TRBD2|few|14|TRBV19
TGTGCCAGTAGTTTGGATAGCGGGGGCTACGAGCAGTACTTC
CASSLDSGGYEQYF
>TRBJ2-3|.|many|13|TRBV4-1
TGCGCCAGCAGCCAGCCCTTTGCAGATACGCAGTATTTT
CASSQPFADTQYF
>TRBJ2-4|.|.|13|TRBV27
TGTGCCAGCAGACAGGGTTTGGGGAACATTCAGTACTTC
CASRQGLGNIQYF
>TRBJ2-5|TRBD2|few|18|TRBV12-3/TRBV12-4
TGTGCCAGCACCCTCGGGACTAGCGGGGGGGAGAGCCAAGAGACCCAGTACTTC
CASTLGTSGGESQETQYF
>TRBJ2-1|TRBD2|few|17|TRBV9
TGTGCCAGCAGCGTAGGTAGCGGGGGGCCTCTATACAATGAGCAGTTCTTC
CASSVGSGGPLYNEQFF
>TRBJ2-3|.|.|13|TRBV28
TGTGCCAGCAGTTTATTCGGGTCAGATACGCAGTATTTT
CASSLFGSDTQYF
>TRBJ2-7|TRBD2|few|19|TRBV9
TGTGCCAGCAGCGTAGAGCGGCAGACCAAGCGGGAGGCCCCCTACGAGCAGTACTTC
CASSVERQTKREAPYEQYF
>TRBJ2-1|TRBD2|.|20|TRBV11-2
TGTGCCAGCAGCCTGAGGGGGACGGGACTAGCGGGGACCTCCTACAATGAGCAGTTCTTC
CASSLRGTGLAGTSYNEQFF
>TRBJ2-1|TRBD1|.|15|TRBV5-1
TGCGCCAGCAGCGATGACAGGGGCGCCTACAATGAGCAGTTCTTC
CASSDDRGAYNEQFF
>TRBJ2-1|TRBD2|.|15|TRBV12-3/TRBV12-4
TGTGCCAGCAGTCCTCCAGCGGGGGGGGACAATGAGCAGTTCTTC
CASSPPAGGDNEQFF
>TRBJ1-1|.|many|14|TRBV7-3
TGTGCCAGCAGCTTAACGGAGGGGGGCACTGAAGCTTTCTTT
CASSLTEGGTEAFF
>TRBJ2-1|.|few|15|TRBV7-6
TGTGCCAGCAGCCTAAAGCCGGGATCCTACAATGAGCAGTTCTTC
CASSLKPGSYNEQFF
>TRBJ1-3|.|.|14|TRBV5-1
TGCGCCAGCAGCTCACAGGCAACTGGAAACACCATATATTTT
CASSSQATGNTIYF
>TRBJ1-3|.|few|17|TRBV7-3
TGTGCCAGCAGCTTAATTTTTGGCAGCACCTCTGGAAACACCATATATTTT
CASSLIFGSTSGNTIYF
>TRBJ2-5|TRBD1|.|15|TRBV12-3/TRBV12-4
TGTGCCAGTAAAGATGGGACAGAACTCCAAGAGACCCAGTACTTC
CASKDGTELQETQYF
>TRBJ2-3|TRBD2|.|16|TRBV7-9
TGTGCCAGCAGCTTCCACAGCGGGGGGGCCGGAGATACGCAGTATTTT
CASSFHSGGAGDTQYF
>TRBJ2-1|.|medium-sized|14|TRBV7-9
TGTGCCAGCAGCTTACTTCAGAATAGCAATGAGCAGTTCTTC
CASSLLQNSNEQFF
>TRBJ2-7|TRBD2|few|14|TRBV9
TGTGCCAGCAGCGCGGGGGGTAGCTCCTACGAGCAGTACTTC
CASSAGGSSYEQYF
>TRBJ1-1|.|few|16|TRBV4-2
TGTGCCAGCAGCCAAGTACAAACCCGTTGGGACACTGAAGCTTTCTTT
CASSQVQTRWDTEAFF
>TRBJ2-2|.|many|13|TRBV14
TGTGCCAGCAGCCCCACAAACACCGGGGAGCTGTTTTTT
CASSPTNTGELFF
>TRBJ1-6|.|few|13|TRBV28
TGTGCCGCCCGCACCTCCGACGGATCACCCCTCCACTTT
CAARTSDGSPLHF
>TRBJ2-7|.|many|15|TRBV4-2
TGTGCCAGCAGCCCCCGGGACCAAACGGTGGGGGAGCAGTACTTC
CASSPRDQTVGEQYF
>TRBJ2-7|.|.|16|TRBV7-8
TGTGCCAGCAGCTCAGTGTTGGACACCCTGACCTACGAGCAGTACTTC
CASSSVLDTLTYEQYF
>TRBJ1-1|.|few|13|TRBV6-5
TGTGCCAGCAATTGGGGATTGGACACTGAAGCTTTCTTT
CASNWGLDTEAFF
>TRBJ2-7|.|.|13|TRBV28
TGTGCCAGCAGTTTAGTGTGGGGAAGGGAGCAGTACTTC
CASSLVWGREQYF
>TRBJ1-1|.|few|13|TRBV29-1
TGCAGCGTTGATCGGGGACTGAACACTGAAGCTTTCTTT
CSVDRGLNTEAFF
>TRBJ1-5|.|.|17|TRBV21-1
TGTGCCAGCAGCAAAGAAAGCCGATGGATTAGCAATCAGCCCCAGCATTTT
CASSKESRWISNQPQHF